This T cell receptor beta chain was observed in a study of cytomegalovirus exposure and HLA in healthy donors. Study details: A data release that came early held around 85 million unique TCRs from HLA-typed donors. Study-wide points: Despite most TCR sequences being rare, some public TCRs occurred in many donors. Published work reported that the classifier diagnosed cytomegalovirus status with high specificity and sensitivity.

As regards this clone: Its antigen is unknown.

Vbeta (60) and Jbeta (13) primers were used in the PCR. The method was immunoSEQ multiplex PCR; TCRdb's version includes in-frame clones alone and lacks a portion of them. The top ten hold roughly 3.8% of the sample, which has around 90,000 clones, over 75% seen once. This CDR3 has 13 residues. CDR1 is KGHSH and CDR2 is LQKENI in the germline V gene. V lost 6 bases to trimming and J lost 7 bases; unmatched junction nucleotides: 6. V usage is TRBV18 and J usage is TRBJ1-1; 9 bases are shared with TRBD1. The sample consisted of PBMCs. This clonotype was obtained from a man in his fifties or sixties in good health and CMV-seronegative. CDR3 amino acids: CASSRTGEGEAFF. The CDR3 region has the DNA TGTGCCAGCTCCCGGACAGGGGAGGGTGAAGCTTTCTTT.